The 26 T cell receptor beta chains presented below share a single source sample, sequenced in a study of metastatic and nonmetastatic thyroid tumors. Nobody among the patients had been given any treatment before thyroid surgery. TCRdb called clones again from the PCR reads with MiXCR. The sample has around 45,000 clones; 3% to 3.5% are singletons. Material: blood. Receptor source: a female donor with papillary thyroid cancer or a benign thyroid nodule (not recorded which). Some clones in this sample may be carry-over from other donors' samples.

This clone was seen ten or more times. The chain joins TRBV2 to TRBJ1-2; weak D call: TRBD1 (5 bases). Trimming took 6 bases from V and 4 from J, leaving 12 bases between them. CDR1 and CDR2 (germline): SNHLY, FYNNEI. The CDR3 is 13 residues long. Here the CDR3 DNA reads TGTGCCAGCAGCGCAACAGGATTCTATGGCTACACCTTC. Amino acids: CASSATGFYGYTF. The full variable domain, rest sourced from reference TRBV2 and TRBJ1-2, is EPEVTQTPSHQVTQMGQEVILRCVPISNHLYFYWYRQILGQKVEFLVSFYNNEISEKSEIFDDQFSVERPDGSNFTLKIRSTKLEDSAMYFCASSATGFYGYTFGSGTRLTVV.

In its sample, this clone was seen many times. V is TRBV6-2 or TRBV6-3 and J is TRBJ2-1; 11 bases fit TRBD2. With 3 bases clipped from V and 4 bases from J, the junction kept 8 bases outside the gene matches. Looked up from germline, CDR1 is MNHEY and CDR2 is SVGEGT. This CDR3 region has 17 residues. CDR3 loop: CASSYLAGGTSYNEQFF. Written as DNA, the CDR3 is TGTGCCAGCAGTTATCTAGCGGGAGGAACCTCATACAATGAGCAGTTCTTC.

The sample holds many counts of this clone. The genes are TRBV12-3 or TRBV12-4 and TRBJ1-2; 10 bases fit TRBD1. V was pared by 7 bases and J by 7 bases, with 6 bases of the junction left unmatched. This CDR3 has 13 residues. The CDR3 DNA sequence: TGTGCCAGCACCCTCGGGACAGGGGCTGGCTACACCTTC. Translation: CASTLGTGAGYTF.

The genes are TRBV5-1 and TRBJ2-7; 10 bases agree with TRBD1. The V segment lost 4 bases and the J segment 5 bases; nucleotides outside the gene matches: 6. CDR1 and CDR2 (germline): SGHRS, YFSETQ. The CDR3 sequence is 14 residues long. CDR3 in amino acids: CASSIGTGAHEQYF. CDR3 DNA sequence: TGCGCCAGCAGCATCGGGACAGGGGCCCACGAGCAGTACTTC.

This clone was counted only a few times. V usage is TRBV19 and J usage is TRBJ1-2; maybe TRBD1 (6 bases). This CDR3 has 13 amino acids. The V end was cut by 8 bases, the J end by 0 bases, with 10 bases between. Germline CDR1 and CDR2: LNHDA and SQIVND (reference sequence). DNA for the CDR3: TGTGCCAGTCAACAGGGAGCTAACTATGGCTACACCTTC. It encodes CASQQGANYGYTF.

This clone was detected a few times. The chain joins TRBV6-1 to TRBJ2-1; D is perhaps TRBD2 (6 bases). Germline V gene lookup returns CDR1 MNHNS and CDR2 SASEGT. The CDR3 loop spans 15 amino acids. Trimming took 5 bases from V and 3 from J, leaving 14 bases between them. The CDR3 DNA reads TGTGCCAGCAGTCCCGGGGATAGCGGCTACAATGAGCAGTTCTTC. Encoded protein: CASSPGDSGYNEQFF.

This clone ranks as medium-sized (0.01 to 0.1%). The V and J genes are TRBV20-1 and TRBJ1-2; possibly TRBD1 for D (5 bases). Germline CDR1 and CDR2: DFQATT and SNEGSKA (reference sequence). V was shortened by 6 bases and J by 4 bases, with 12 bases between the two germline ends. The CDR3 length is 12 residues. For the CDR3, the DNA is TGCAGTGCAAGCGACAGCCCCTATGGCTACACCTTC. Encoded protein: CSASDSPYGYTF.

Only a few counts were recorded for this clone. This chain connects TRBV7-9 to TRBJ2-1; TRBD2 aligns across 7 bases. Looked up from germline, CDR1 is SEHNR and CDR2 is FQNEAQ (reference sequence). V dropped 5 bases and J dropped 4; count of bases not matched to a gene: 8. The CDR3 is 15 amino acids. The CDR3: CASSQAKRGYNEQFF. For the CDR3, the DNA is TGTGCCAGCAGCCAAGCTAAGCGGGGTTACAATGAGCAGTTCTTC.

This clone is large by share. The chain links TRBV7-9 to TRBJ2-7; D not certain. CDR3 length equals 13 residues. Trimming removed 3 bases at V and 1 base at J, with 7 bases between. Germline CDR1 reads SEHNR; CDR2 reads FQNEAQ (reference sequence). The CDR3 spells CASSLLQSYEQYF. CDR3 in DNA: TGTGCCAGCAGCTTGCTTCAGTCCTACGAGCAGTACTTC.

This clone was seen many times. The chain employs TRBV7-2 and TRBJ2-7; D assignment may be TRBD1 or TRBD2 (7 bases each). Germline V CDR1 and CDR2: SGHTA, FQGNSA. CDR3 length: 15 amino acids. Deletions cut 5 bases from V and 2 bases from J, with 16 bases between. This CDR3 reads CASSQGGGRAYEQYF. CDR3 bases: TGTGCCAGCAGCCAAGGGGGCGGGAGAGCCTACGAGCAGTACTTC.

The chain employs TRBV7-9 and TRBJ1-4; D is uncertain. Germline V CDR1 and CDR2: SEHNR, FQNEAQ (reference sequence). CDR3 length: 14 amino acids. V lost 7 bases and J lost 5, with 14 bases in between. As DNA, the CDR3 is TGTGCCAGCACCTTGAGTCGGCGGAATGAAAAACTGTTTTTT. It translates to CASTLSRRNEKLFF.

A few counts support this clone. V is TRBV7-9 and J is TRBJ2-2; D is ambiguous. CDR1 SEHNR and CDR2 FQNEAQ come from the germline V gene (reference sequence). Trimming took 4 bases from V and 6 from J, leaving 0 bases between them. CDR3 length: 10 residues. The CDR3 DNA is TGTGCCAGCAGCTCCGGGGAGCTGTTTTTT. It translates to CASSSGELFF.

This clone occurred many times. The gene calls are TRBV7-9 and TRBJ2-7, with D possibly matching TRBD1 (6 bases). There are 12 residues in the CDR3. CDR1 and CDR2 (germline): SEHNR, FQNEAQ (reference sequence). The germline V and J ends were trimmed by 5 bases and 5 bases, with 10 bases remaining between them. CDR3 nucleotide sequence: TGTGCCAGCAGCATAAACAGGGACGAGCAGTACTTC. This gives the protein CASSINRDEQYF.

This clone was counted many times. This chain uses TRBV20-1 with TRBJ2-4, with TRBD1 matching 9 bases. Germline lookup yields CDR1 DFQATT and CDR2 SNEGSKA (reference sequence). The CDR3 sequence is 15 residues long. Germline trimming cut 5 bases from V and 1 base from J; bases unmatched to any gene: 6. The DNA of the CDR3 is TGCAGTGCTCCGGACAGGGGAGGGGCCAAAAACATTCAGTACTTC. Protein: CSAPDRGGAKNIQYF.

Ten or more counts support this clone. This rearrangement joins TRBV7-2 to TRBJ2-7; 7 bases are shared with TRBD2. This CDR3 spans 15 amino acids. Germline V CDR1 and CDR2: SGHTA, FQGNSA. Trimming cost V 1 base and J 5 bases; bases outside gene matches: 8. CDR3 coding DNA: TGTGCCAGCAGCTTAGTTGCAGCGGGGCGGAACGAGCAGTACTTC. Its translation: CASSLVAAGRNEQYF. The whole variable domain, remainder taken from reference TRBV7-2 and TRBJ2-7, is GAGVSQSPSNKVTEKGKDVELRCDPISGHTALYWYRQSLGQGLEFLIYFQGNSAPDKSGLPSDRFSAERTGGSVSTLTIQRTQQEDSAVYLCASSLVAAGRNEQYFGPGTRLTVT.

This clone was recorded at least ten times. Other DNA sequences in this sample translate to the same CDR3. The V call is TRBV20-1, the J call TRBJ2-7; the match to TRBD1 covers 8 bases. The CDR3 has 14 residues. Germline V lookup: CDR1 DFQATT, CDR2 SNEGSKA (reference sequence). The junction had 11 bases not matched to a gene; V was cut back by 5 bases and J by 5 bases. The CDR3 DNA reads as TGCAGTGCTGCTGGACAGGGTTTCGAAAACGAGCAGTACTTC. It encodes CSAAGQGFENEQYF.

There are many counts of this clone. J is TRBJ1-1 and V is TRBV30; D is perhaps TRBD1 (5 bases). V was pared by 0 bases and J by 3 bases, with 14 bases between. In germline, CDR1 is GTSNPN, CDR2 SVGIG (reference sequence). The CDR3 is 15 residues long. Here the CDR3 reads CAWSVWGSKDTEAFF. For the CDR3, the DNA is TGTGCCTGGAGTGTCTGGGGGTCTAAGGACACTGAAGCTTTCTTT.

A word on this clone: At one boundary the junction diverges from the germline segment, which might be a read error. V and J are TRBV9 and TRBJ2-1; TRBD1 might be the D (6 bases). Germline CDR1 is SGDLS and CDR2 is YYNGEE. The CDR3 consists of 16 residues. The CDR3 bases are TGTGCCAGCAGCGTAGGGAGCGCAAATAGGGACAATGAGCTGTTCTTC. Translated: CASSVGSANRDNELFF. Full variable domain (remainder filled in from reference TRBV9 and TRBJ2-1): DSGVTQTPKHLITATGQRVTLRCSPRSGDLSVYWYQQSLDQGLQFLIQYYNGEERAKGNILERFSAQQFPDLHSELNLSSLELGDSALYFCASSVGSANRDNELFFGPGTRLTVL.

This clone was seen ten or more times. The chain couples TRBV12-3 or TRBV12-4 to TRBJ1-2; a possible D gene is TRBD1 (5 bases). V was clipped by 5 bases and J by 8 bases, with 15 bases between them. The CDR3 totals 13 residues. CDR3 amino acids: CASSPRDRGGYTF. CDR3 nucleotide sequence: TGTGCCAGCAGTCCCAGGGACCGGGGAGGCTACACCTTC.

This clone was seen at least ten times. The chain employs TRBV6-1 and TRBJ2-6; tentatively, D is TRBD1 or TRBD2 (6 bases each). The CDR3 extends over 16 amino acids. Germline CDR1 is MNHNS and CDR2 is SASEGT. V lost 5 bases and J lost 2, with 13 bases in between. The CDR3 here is CASSSEGDAGANVLTF. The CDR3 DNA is TGTGCCAGCAGTTCGGAGGGGGATGCTGGGGCCAACGTCCTGACTTTC.

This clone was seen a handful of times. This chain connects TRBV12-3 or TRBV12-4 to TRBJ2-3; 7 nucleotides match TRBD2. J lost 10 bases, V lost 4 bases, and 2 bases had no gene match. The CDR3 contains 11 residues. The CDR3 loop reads CASSWGGAQYF. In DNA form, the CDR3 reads TGTGCCAGCAGTTGGGGGGGGGCGCAGTATTTT.

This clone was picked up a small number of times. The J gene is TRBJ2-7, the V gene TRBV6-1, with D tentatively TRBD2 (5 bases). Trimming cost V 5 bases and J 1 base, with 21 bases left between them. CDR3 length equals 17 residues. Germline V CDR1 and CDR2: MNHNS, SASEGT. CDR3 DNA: TGTGCCAGCAGTTCTGGATCCGGGGTACCCAAATCCTACGAGCAGTACTTC. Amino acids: CASSSGSGVPKSYEQYF.

The CDR3 here is CASIQGLAGYEQYF. In nucleotides, the CDR3 is TGTGCCAGCATCCAGGGACTAGCGGGCTACGAGCAGTACTTC. This chain joins TRBV6-2 or TRBV6-3 and TRBJ2-7; 12 nucleotides match TRBD2. The CDR3 has 14 residues. V was clipped by 7 bases and J by 3 bases; unmatched bases: 4. Germline CDR1 and CDR2: MNHEY and SVGEGT.

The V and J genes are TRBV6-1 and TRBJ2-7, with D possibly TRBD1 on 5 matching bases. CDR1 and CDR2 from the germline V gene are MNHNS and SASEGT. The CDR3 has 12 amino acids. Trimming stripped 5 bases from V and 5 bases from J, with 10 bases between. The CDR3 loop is CASSKGRHEQYF. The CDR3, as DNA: TGTGCCAGCAGTAAGGGGCGGCACGAGCAGTACTTC.

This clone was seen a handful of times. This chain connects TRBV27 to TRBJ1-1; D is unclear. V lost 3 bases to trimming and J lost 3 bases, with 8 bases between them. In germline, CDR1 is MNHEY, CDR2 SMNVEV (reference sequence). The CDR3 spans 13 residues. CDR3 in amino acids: CASSFGGYTEAFF. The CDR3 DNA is TGTGCCAGCAGTTTCGGTGGATACACTGAAGCTTTCTTT.

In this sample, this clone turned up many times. CDR3 protein: CASSLPLGTGSDSPLHF. The CDR3 DNA sequence: TGTGCCAGCAGTTTACCCCTCGGGACAGGGTCAGACTCACCCCTCCACTTT. The chain recombines TRBV28 with TRBJ1-6, with 9 bases that match TRBD1. This CDR3 comprises 17 residues. From germline, CDR1 is MDHEN and CDR2 SYDVKM. J lost 10 bases, V lost 2 bases, and 12 bases had no gene match.